This TCR beta chain was retrieved from a study of metastatic and nonmetastatic thyroid tumors. Study context: The study looked at repertoires side by side in blood and in tumor or nodule tissue from malignant and benign thyroid patients.

As concerns this clone: The target antigen is unknown.

Methods used by the authors: Between-group CDR3 differences, defined by clinicopathological status, yielded a distant-metastasis classifier for papillary thyroid cancer. TCRdb reassembled clones from the PCR reads with MiXCR. TCRdb's processing, not the authors' own work, is the source of the V and J calls. Among about 15,000 clones listed, about 25% were seen once. Whole-study results and caveats: Reportedly, malignant thyroid tumors had significantly higher TCR beta diversity than benign nodules, in blood and tumor.

Thyroid surgery had not been preceded by any treatment in any patient. CDR3 size: 12 residues. Germline trimming cut 5 bases from V and 6 bases from J; bases unmatched to any gene: 4. The germline CDR1 and CDR2 sequences are SGHAT and FQNNGV. Input material: adjacent normal tissue. The receptor was derived from a female donor with papillary thyroid cancer or a benign thyroid nodule (not recorded which). Some clones in this sample may be carry-over from other donors' samples. V usage is TRBV11-2 and J usage is TRBJ2-7, with TRBD1 identical over 7 bases. CDR3 nucleotides: TGTGCCAGCAGCGCGACAGGGTTCGAGCAGTACTTC. Translation gives CASSATGFEQYF.